A single sample gave rise to the 32 T cell receptor beta chains below, sequenced in a study of control samples from healthy donors and cancer patients. Generated by immunoSEQ multiplex PCR, the TCRdb table keeps only in-frame clones and is missing some. The profile covers more than 85,000 clones, with roughly 90% appearing a single time and approximately 3.7% taken by the ten largest. The sequencing input was PBMCs. Every receptor here comes from a woman aged 60-75 years with lung cancer.

This chain joins TRBV7-9 and TRBJ1-4; D may be TRBD1 (5 bases). Trimming took 3 bases from V and 0 from J, leaving 11 bases between them. Germline V gives CDR1 SEHNR, CDR2 FQNEAQ (reference sequence). This CDR3 has 16 residues. The CDR3 nucleotides read TGTGCCAGCAGCTTGGGGACGGATGCAACTAATGAAAAACTGTTTTTT. This translates into CASSLGTDATNEKLFF.

V gene TRBV23-1 combines with J gene TRBJ1-5, with a possible D match to TRBD1 (5 bases). TRBV23-1 is labeled an ORF, and its function is uncertain. This CDR3 spans 14 amino acids. Between the trimmed V and J ends, which lost 3 bases and 2 bases, there was a span of 8 bases. The CDR3 reads CASSHQGGNQPQHF. CDR3 bases: TGCGCCAGCAGTCATCAGGGCGGCAATCAGCCCCAGCATTTT.

The gene calls are TRBV5-1 and TRBJ1-5; maybe TRBD1 (6 bases). The V end was cut by 0 bases, the J end by 2 bases, with 12 bases between. CDR1 is SGHRS and CDR2 is YFSETQ in the germline V gene. CDR3 length: 16 amino acids. CDR3 in amino acids: CASSLGGQEGNQPQHF. CDR3 sequence (DNA): TGCGCCAGCAGCTTGGGGGGGCAGGAGGGCAATCAGCCCCAGCATTTT. Full variable domain (outside the CDR3, taken from reference TRBV5-1 and TRBJ1-5): KAGVTQTPRYLIKTRGQQVTLSCSPISGHRSVSWYQQTPGQGLQFLFEYFSETQRNKGNFPGRFSGRQFSNSRSEMNVSTLELGDSALYLCASSLGGQEGNQPQHFGDGTRLSIL.

The gene calls are TRBV5-1 and TRBJ2-1; the match to TRBD1 covers 7 bases. CDR3 size: 14 residues. With 1 base clipped from V and 8 bases from J, the junction kept 6 bases outside the gene matches. The germline gives CDR1 SGHRS, CDR2 YFSETQ. The CDR3 here is CASSLQTGNDEQFF. The CDR3 DNA reads as TGCGCCAGCAGCTTGCAGACAGGGAACGATGAGCAGTTCTTC.

The rearrangement joins TRBV5-4 to TRBJ2-1; 9 bases are a match to TRBD1. This CDR3 is built from 14 residues. J was trimmed by 4 bases and V by 2 bases; bases with no gene match: 1. The germline V gene has CDR1 SGHNT and CDR2 YYREEE (reference sequence). The DNA of the CDR3 is TGTGCCAGCAGCTTAGGGACAGGGTACAATGAGCAGTTCTTC. It encodes CASSLGTGYNEQFF.

In this sample, this clone turned up once. V gene TRBV27 combines with J gene TRBJ1-1; D gene unclear. The CDR3 sequence is 13 residues long. Germline CDR1 MNHEY, CDR2 SMNVEV (reference sequence). Trimming left V 2 bases short and J 2 bases short, with 6 bases between. CDR3 DNA sequence: TGTGCCAGCAGTTTAGTGCCTAACACTGAAGCTTTCTTT. It translates to CASSLVPNTEAFF.

V and J are TRBV7-2 and TRBJ2-5; D is perhaps TRBD2 (6 bases). The CDR3 length is 14 residues. V was clipped by 5 bases and J by 5 bases, with 15 bases between them. In germline, CDR1 is SGHTA, CDR2 FQGNSA. As DNA, the CDR3 is TGTGCCAGCAGCGCCACGTGGAGGGGTGAGACCCAGTACTTC. Its protein is CASSATWRGETQYF. Full variable domain (outside the CDR3, taken from reference TRBV7-2 and TRBJ2-5): GAGVSQSPSNKVTEKGKDVELRCDPISGHTALYWYRQSLGQGLEFLIYFQGNSAPDKSGLPSDRFSAERTGGSVSTLTIQRTQQEDSAVYLCASSATWRGETQYFGPGTRLLVL.

V is TRBV27 and J is TRBJ1-1, with 8 bases that match TRBD1. Germline V gene sequence: CDR1 MNHEY, CDR2 SMNVEV (reference sequence). CDR3 length: 16 residues. The junction had 6 bases not matched to a gene; V was cut back by 3 bases and J by 0 bases. The CDR3 is CASSFQGAGVNTEAFF. The CDR3 bases are TGTGCCAGCAGTTTCCAGGGGGCGGGTGTGAACACTGAAGCTTTCTTT.

The gene calls are TRBV5-1 and TRBJ1-4; possible D gene TRBD1, 6 bases. V dropped 3 bases and J dropped 5 bases, with 17 bases sitting between them. The CDR3 is 16 residues long. Per the germline V gene, CDR1 is SGHRS and CDR2 is YFSETQ. The CDR3 sequence: CASSSVPQGINEKLFF. The CDR3 region has the DNA TGCGCCAGCAGCTCGGTCCCTCAGGGGATAAATGAAAAACTGTTTTTT.

The chain joins TRBV19 to TRBJ1-5; D uncertain. CDR3 size: 13 residues. CDR1 and CDR2 (germline): LNHDA, SQIVND (reference sequence). Between the trimmed V and J ends, which lost 7 bases and 4 bases, there was a span of 11 bases. In DNA form, the CDR3 reads TGTGCCAGTAAGGCCTTCGCGAATCAGCCCCAGCATTTT. Its translation: CASKAFANQPQHF. The full variable domain, completed using reference TRBV19 and TRBJ1-5, is DGGITQSPKYLFRKEGQNVTLSCEQNLNHDAMYWYRQDPGQGLRLIYYSQIVNDFQKGDIAEGYSVSREKKESFPLTVTSAQKNPTAFYLCASKAFANQPQHFGDGTRLSIL.

The chain joins TRBV6-7 to TRBJ1-5; D is undetermined. TRBV6-7 is annotated as an ORF whose role is uncertain. The CDR3 covers 15 residues. Trimming pared 4 bases from V and 6 bases from J, leaving 16 bases between. CDR3 sequence reads: CASSSPDLGSQPQHF. The CDR3 DNA follows: TGTGCCAGCAGTTCCCCGGACCTGGGAAGTCAGCCCCAGCATTTT.

The V gene is TRBV3-1 (or the pseudogene TRBV3-2), the J gene TRBJ2-4; no clear D gene. V lost 0 bases and J 0 bases, leaving 6 bases between the germline ends. Germline assignment: CDR1 LGHDT and CDR2 YNNKEL (reference sequence). This CDR3 is 15 amino acids long. CDR3 nucleotides: TGTGCCAGCAGCCAAGAAGGTATAGCCAAAAACATTCAGTACTTC. Protein product: CASSQEGIAKNIQYF.

The chain employs TRBV11-2 and TRBJ2-3; 9 bases align to TRBD2. This CDR3 is 14 amino acids long. V trimming: 1 base; J trimming: 4 bases; junction bases outside the gene matches: 0. Germline loops: CDR1 SGHAT, CDR2 FQNNGV. The CDR3 spells CASSLGGRADTQYF. For the CDR3, the DNA is TGTGCCAGCAGCTTAGGCGGGAGGGCAGATACGCAGTATTTT.

V usage is TRBV28 and J usage is TRBJ1-1; D remains unclear. Germline V gene data show CDR1 as MDHEN and CDR2 as SYDVKM. This CDR3 is 14 amino acids long. V was cut by 8 bases and J by 2 bases, with 15 bases left in between. CDR3 DNA sequence: TGTGCCAGCTATTCCCTCGGGAGTAACACTGAAGCTTTCTTT. Protein product: CASYSLGSNTEAFF.

The CDR3 nucleotides are TGTGCCAGCAGCCAAAACAGGGTTTCCAATCAGCCCCAGCATTTT. This translates into CASSQNRVSNQPQHF. The genes are TRBV4-2 and TRBJ1-5, with D possibly TRBD1 on 6 matching bases. Germline CDR1 reads LGHNA; CDR2 reads YNFKEQ. This CDR3 region has 15 residues. V shed 2 bases and J shed 3 bases, with 11 bases lying between them.

This clone was counted once. J is TRBJ2-1 and V is TRBV11-2; 8 bases map to TRBD2. V shed 7 bases, J shed 0 bases, and the junction held 8 bases outside the gene matches. Germline CDR1 SGHAT, CDR2 FQNNGV. This CDR3 is built from 16 residues. The DNA for the CDR3 is TGTGCCAGCAACGGTGAGCGGGGGAGCTCCTACAATGAGCAGTTCTTC. Its protein product is CASNGERGSSYNEQFF.

The J gene is TRBJ1-5, the V gene TRBV3-1 (or the pseudogene TRBV3-2), with D hard to call. Germline V lookup: CDR1 LGHDT, CDR2 YNNKEL (reference sequence). The V end was cut by 4 bases, the J end by 3 bases, with 7 bases between. The CDR3 has 13 amino acids. The chain's CDR3 is CASSRRDNQPQHF. CDR3 DNA: TGTGCCAGCAGCCGAAGGGACAATCAGCCCCAGCATTTT.

The V gene is TRBV5-6, the J gene TRBJ2-7; D gene uncertain. V lost 4 bases and J 2 bases, leaving 10 bases between the germline ends. This CDR3 region has 13 residues. The germline CDR1 and CDR2 sequences are SGHDT and YYEEEE. CDR3 protein: CASSKDVAYEQYF. For the CDR3, the DNA is TGTGCCAGCAGCAAGGACGTAGCCTACGAGCAGTACTTC.

The V call is TRBV6-1, the J call TRBJ1-1; D may be TRBD1 (5 bases). The CDR3 totals 13 residues. In germline, CDR1 is MNHNS, CDR2 SASEGT. V was cut by 2 bases and J by 7 bases, with 11 bases left in between. The CDR3 nucleotides are TGTGCCAGCAGTGAAAGGGACGGTGATGAAGCTTTCTTT. Its protein product is CASSERDGDEAFF.

The J gene is TRBJ1-5, the V gene TRBV20-1; D is uncertain. Looked up from germline, CDR1 is DFQATT and CDR2 is SNEGSKA (reference sequence). CDR3 size: 14 residues. With 3 bases removed from V and 0 bases from J, the gap between germline ends came to 9 bases. The CDR3 DNA follows: TGCAGTGCTAGTGAACGCTATAGCAATCAGCCCCAGCATTTT. Amino acid sequence: CSASERYSNQPQHF.

The V call is TRBV3-1 (or the pseudogene TRBV3-2), the J call TRBJ1-5; D unresolved. Germline V gene sequence: CDR1 LGHDT, CDR2 YNNKEL (reference sequence). CDR3 size: 15 residues. V lost 1 base and J lost 2, with 9 bases in between. The CDR3 region has the DNA TGTGCCAGCAGCCAAGGGGAGTTAGGCAATCAGCCCCAGCATTTT. Translation gives CASSQGELGNQPQHF.

There are a few counts of this clone. The chain has TRBV12-3 or TRBV12-4 and TRBJ1-4, with D maybe TRBD1 (5 bases). CDR3 length equals 13 residues. V dropped 2 bases and J dropped 10 bases, with 11 bases sitting between them. The DNA of the CDR3 is TGTGCCAGCAGTTTACGGTTACAGGCAAAACTGTTTTTT. This sequence encodes CASSLRLQAKLFF.

This chain links TRBV28 with TRBJ1-5; D is uncertain. Per the germline V gene, CDR1 is MDHEN and CDR2 is SYDVKM. There are 12 residues in the CDR3. V was trimmed by 5 bases and J by 0 bases, leaving 2 bases between them. CDR3 bases: TGTGCCAGCAGTAATAGCAATCAGCCCCAGCATTTT. Amino acids: CASSNSNQPQHF.

The CDR3 is CASGKTGLLTDTQYF. CDR3 DNA sequence: TGTGCCAGCGGGAAGACAGGACTACTCACAGATACGCAGTATTTT. The chain uses TRBV5-4 and TRBJ2-3; perhaps D is TRBD1 or TRBD2 (6 bases each). Germline V gene sequence: CDR1 SGHNT, CDR2 YYREEE (reference sequence). The ends were cut back, 7 bases at V and 2 bases at J, with 17 bases in the middle. CDR3 length: 15 amino acids. Together with reference TRBV5-4 and TRBJ2-3, the CDR3 gives the full variable domain: ETGVTQSPTHLIKTRGQQVTLRCSSQSGHNTVSWYQQALGQGPQFIFQYYREEENGRGNFPPRFSGLQFPNYSSELNVNALELDDSALYLCASGKTGLLTDTQYFGPGTRLTVL.

The CDR3 here is CAWRPWNTGELFF. The CDR3 DNA follows: TGTGCCTGGAGACCGTGGAACACCGGGGAGCTGTTTTTT. J is TRBJ2-2 and V is TRBV30; D uncertain. The CDR3 spans 13 residues. Germline CDR1 GTSNPN, CDR2 SVGIG (reference sequence). V was cut by 3 bases and J by 1 base, with 6 bases left in between.

The chain joins TRBV5-1 to TRBJ2-5; possible D gene TRBD2, 5 bases. Trimming removed 0 bases from V and 5 bases from J, with 11 bases in between. The V gene's germline CDR1 is SGHRS and CDR2 YFSETQ. The CDR3 has 14 amino acids. The CDR3 DNA sequence: TGCGCCAGCAGCTTGGGGAGGCAATCGGAGACCCAGTACTTC. It yields the protein CASSLGRQSETQYF.

The chain employs TRBV7-9 and TRBJ2-2, with unresolved D. V was trimmed by 1 base and J by 4 bases, leaving 4 bases between them. CDR1 and CDR2 from the germline V gene are SEHNR and FQNEAQ (reference sequence). The CDR3 is 13 residues long. The DNA for the CDR3 is TGTGCCAGCAGCTTAGACGCCACCGGGGAGCTGTTTTTT. This sequence encodes CASSLDATGELFF.

CDR3 sequence: CAIAPGTGQETQYF. CDR3 bases: TGTGCCATCGCCCCGGGGACGGGACAAGAGACCCAGTACTTC. V and J are TRBV10-3 and TRBJ2-5; tentatively, D is TRBD1 or TRBD2 (5 bases each). V was clipped by 8 bases and J by 2 bases, with 15 bases between them. Germline assignment: CDR1 ENHRY and CDR2 SYGVKD. This CDR3 spans 14 amino acids.

This chain joins TRBV7-9 and TRBJ1-6; no clear D. Germline-derived CDR1 and CDR2 are SEHNR and FQNEAQ (reference sequence). The CDR3 extends over 14 amino acids. V shed 1 base and J shed 9 bases, with 10 bases lying between them. For the CDR3, the DNA is TGTGCCAGCAGCTTAGAGGCTGGAACTTCACCCCTCCACTTT. Amino acid sequence: CASSLEAGTSPLHF.

The rearrangement links TRBV5-8 to TRBJ2-2; 11 nucleotides align to TRBD1. Looked up from germline, CDR1 is SGHTS and CDR2 is YDEGEE. CDR3 length: 19 amino acids. Trimming at V came to 2 bases and at J to 6 bases, leaving 15 bases not matched to a gene. CDR3 residues: CASSFAPQGTGGFPGELFF. CDR3 sequence (DNA): TGTGCCAGCAGCTTTGCCCCTCAAGGGACAGGGGGATTCCCCGGGGAGCTGTTTTTT.

This clone was detected once. This sequence joins TRBV27 and TRBJ1-6, with 8 bases matching TRBD1. Germline-derived CDR1 and CDR2 are MNHEY and SMNVEV (reference sequence). This CDR3 is 14 amino acids long. Unmatched junction bases numbered 6, after V lost 1 base and J lost 13 bases. CDR3 loop: CASSLYQGASPLHF. CDR3 DNA: TGTGCCAGCAGTTTATACCAGGGGGCTTCCCCCCTCCACTTT.

The chain employs TRBV2 and TRBJ1-1; TRBD1 might be the D (6 bases). The CDR3 contains 14 residues. Per the germline V gene, CDR1 is SNHLY and CDR2 is FYNNEI. V was pared by 5 bases and J by 4 bases, with 14 bases between. CDR3 bases: TGTGCCAGCAGTCTAACCGGGACAATCACTGAAGCTTTCTTT. Amino acid sequence: CASSLTGTITEAFF.